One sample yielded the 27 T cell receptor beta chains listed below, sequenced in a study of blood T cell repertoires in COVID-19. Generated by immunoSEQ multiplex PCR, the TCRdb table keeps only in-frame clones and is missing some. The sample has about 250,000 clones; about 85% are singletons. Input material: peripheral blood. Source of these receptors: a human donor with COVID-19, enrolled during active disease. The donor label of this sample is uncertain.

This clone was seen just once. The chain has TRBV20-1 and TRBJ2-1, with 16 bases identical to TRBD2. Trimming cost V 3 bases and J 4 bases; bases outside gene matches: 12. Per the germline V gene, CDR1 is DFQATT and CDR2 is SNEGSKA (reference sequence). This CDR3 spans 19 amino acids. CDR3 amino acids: CSASQPGLAGGIAYNEQFF. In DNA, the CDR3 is TGCAGTGCTAGTCAACCGGGACTAGCGGGAGGGATTGCGTACAATGAGCAGTTCTTC.

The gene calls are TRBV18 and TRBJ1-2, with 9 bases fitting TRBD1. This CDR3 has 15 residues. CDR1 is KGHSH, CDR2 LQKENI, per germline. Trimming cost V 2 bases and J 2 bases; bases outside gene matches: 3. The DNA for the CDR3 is TGTGCCAGCTCACCAACCGGGACAGGGAACTATGGCTACACCTTC. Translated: CASSPTGTGNYGYTF. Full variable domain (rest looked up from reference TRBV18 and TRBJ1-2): NAGVMQNPRHLVRRRGQEARLRCSPMKGHSHVYWYRQLPEEGLKFMVYLQKENIIDESGMPKERFSAEFPKEGPSILRIQQVVRGDSAAYFCASSPTGTGNYGYTFGSGTRLTVV.

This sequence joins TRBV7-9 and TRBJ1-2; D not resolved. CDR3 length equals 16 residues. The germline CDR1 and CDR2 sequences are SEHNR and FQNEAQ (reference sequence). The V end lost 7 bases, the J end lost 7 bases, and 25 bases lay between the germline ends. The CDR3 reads CASTRDGSEGVGGYTF. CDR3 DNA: TGTGCCAGCACCAGAGATGGTTCGGAGGGAGTGGGTGGCTACACCTTC.

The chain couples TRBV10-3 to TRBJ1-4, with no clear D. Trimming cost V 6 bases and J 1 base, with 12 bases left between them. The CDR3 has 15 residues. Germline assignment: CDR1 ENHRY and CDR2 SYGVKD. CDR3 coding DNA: TGTGCCATCAGGCGCTCGGGAGAAACTAATGAAAAACTGTTTTTT. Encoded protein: CAIRRSGETNEKLFF.

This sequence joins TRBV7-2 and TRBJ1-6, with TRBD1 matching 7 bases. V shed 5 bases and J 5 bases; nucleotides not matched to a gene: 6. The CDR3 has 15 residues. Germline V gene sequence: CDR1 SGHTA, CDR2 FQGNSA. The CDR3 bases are TGTGCCAGCAGCCTCGACAGGGCAAATAATTCACCCCTCCACTTT. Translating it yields CASSLDRANNSPLHF.

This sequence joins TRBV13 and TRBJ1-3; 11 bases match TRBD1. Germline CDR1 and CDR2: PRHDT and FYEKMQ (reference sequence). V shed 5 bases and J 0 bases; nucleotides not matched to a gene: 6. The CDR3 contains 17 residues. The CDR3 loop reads CASSVGQGGPSGNTIYF. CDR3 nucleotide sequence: TGTGCCAGCAGCGTGGGACAGGGGGGTCCCTCTGGAAACACCATATATTTT.

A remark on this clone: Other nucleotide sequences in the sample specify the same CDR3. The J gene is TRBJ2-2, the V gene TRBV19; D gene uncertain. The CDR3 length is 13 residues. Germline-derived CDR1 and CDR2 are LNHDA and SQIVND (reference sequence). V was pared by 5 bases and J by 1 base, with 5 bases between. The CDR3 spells CASSRRNTGELFF. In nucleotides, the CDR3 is TGTGCCAGTAGTCGTAGGAACACCGGGGAGCTGTTTTTT.

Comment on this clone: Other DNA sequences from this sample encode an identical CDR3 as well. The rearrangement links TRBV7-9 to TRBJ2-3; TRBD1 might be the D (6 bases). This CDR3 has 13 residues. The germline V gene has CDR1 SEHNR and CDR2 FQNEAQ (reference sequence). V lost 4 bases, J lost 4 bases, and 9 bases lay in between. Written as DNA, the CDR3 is TGTGCCAGCAGCTCCAGGGGCCCAGATACGCAGTATTTT. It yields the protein CASSSRGPDTQYF.

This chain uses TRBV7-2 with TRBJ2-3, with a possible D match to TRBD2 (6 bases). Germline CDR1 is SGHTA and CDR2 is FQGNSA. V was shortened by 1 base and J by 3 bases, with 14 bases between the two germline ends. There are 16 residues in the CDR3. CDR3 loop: CASSLVGGGYTDTQYF. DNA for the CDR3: TGTGCCAGCAGCTTAGTTGGGGGAGGCTATACAGATACGCAGTATTTT.

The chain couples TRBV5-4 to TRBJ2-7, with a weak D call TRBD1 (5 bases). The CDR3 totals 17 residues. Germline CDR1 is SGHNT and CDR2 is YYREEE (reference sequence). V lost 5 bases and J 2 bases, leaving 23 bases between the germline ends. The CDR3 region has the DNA TGTGCCAGCAGAGCTTGGCTGGGGCCGGGTAACCCCTACGAGCAGTACTTC. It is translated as CASRAWLGPGNPYEQYF.

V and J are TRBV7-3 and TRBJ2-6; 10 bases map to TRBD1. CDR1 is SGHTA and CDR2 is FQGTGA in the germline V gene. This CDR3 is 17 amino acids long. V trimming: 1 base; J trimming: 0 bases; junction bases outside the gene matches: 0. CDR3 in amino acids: CASSLRQGASGANVLTF. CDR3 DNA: TGTGCCAGCAGCTTAAGACAGGGGGCCTCTGGGGCCAACGTCCTGACTTTC. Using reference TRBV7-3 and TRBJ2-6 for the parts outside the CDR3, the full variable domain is GAGVSQTPSNKVTEKGKYVELRCDPISGHTALYWYRQSLGQGPEFLIYFQGTGAADDSGLPNDRFFAVRPEGSVSTLKIQRTERGDSAVYLCASSLRQGASGANVLTFGAGSRLTVL.

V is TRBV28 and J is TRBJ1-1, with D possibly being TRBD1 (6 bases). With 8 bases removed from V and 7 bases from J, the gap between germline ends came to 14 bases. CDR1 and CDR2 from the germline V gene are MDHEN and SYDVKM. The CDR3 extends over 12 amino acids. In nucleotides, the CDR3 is TGTGCCAGCGGGAACAGGGTCGGTGAAGCTTTCTTT. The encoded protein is CASGNRVGEAFF.

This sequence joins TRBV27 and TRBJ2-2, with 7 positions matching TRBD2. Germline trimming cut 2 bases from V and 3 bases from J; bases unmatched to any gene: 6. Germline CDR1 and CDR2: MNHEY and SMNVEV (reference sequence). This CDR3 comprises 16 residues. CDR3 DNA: TGTGCCAGCAGTTTACTGGGAGGGCCGGACACCGGGGAGCTGTTTTTT. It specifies CASSLLGGPDTGELFF.

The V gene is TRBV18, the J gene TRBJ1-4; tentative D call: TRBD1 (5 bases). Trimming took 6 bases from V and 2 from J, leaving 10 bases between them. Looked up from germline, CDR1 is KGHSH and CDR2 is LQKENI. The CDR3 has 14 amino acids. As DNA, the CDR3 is TGTGCCAGCTCGGTTTCAGGGACTAATGAAAAACTGTTTTTT. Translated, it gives CASSVSGTNEKLFF.

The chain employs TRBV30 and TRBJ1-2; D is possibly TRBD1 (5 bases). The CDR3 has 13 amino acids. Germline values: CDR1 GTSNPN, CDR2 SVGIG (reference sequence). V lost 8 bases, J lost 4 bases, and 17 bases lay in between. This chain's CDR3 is CAHPSQGGYGYTF. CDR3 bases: TGTGCCCATCCCTCTCAGGGAGGCTATGGCTACACCTTC.

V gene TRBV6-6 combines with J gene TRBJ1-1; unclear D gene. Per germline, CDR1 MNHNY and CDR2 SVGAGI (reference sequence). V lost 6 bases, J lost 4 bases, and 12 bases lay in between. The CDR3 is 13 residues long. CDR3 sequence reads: CASSLDRGTEAFF. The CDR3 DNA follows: TGTGCCAGCAGCTTAGACCGGGGCACTGAAGCTTTCTTT.

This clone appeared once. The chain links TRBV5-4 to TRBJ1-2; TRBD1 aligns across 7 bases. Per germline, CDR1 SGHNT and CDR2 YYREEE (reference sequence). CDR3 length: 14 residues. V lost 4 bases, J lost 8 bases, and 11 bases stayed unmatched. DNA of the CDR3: TGTGCCAGCAGCCCACAGGGGTTTGAGTGGGGCTACACCTTC. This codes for CASSPQGFEWGYTF.

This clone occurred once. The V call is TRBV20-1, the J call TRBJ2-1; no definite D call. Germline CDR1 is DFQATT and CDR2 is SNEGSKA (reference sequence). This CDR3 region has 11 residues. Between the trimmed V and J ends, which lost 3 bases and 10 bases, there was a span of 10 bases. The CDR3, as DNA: TGCAGTGCTAGCCCTAACGAGGAGCAGTTCTTC. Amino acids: CSASPNEEQFF.

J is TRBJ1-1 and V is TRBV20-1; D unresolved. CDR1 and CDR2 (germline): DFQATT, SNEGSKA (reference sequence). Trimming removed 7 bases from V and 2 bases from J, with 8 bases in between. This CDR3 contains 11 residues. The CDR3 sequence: CSGSSNTEAFF. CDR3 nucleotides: TGCAGTGGGAGCAGTAACACTGAAGCTTTCTTT.

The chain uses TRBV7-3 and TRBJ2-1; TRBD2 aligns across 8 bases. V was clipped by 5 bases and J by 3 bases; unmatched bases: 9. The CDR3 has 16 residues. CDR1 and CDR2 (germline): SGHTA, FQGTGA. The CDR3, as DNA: TGTGCCAGCAGCCCAAATAGCGGGAAACACTACAATGAGCAGTTCTTC. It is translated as CASSPNSGKHYNEQFF.

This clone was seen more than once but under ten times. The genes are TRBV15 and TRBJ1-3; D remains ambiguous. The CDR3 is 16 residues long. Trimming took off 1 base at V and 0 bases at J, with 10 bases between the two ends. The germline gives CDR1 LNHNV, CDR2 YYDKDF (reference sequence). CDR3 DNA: TGTGCCACCAGCAGAGCGGAGGCTAGCTCTGGAAACACCATATATTTT. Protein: CATSRAEASSGNTIYF.

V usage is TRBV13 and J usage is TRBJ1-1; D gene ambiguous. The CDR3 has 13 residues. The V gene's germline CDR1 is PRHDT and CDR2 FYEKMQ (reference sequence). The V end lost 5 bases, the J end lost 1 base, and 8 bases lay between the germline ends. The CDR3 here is CASSTGENTEAFF. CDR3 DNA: TGTGCCAGCAGCACCGGGGAGAACACTGAAGCTTTCTTT.

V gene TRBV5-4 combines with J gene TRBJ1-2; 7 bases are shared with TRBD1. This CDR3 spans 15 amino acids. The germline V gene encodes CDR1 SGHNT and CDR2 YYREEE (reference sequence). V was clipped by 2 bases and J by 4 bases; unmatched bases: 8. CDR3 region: CASSFGTETFYGYTF. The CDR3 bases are TGTGCCAGCAGCTTCGGGACAGAGACTTTCTATGGCTACACCTTC.

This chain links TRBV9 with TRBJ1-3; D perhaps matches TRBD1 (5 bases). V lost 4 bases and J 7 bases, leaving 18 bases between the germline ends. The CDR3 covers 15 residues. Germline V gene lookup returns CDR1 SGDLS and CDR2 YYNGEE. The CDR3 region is CASSPEGHGPNTIYF. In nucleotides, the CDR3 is TGTGCCAGCAGCCCGGAGGGGCATGGCCCCAACACCATATATTTT.

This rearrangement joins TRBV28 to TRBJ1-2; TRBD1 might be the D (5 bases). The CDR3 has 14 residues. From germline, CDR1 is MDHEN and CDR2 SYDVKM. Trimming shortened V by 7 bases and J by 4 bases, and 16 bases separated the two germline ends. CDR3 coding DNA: TGTGCCAGCAATTCCCAGGGCCGATTCTATGGCTACACCTTC. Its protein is CASNSQGRFYGYTF.

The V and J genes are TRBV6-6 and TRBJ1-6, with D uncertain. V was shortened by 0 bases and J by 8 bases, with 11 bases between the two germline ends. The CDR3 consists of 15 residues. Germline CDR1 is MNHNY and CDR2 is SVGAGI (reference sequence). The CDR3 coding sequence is TGTGCCAGCAGTTACTCCGGGGATGGGGATTCACCCCTCCACTTT. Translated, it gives CASSYSGDGDSPLHF.

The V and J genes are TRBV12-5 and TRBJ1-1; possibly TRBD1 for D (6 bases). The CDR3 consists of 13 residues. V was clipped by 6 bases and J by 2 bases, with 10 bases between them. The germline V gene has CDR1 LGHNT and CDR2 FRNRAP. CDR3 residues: CASGPDSNTEAFF. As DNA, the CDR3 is TGTGCTAGTGGACCGGACAGTAACACTGAAGCTTTCTTT.